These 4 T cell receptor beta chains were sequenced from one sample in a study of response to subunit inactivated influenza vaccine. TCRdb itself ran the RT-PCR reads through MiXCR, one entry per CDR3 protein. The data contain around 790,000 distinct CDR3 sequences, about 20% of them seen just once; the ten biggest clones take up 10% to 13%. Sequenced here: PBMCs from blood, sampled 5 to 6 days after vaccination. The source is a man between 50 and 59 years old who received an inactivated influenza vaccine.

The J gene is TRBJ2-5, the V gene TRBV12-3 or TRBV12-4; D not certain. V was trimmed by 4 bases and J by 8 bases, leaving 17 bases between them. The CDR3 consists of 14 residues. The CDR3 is CASSSLGRVITQYF. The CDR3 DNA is TGTGCCAGCAGTTCCCTTGGTAGGGTAATAACCCAGTACTTC.

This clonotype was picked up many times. CDR3 sequence reads: CASSYRDRGSSAGEQFF. The CDR3 DNA is TGTGCCAGCAGTTACAGGGACAGGGGGTCGTCGGCTGGTGAGCAGTTCTTC. V gene TRBV6-5 combines with J gene TRBJ2-1, with TRBD1 matching over 11 bases. Germline V gene sequence: CDR1 MNHEY, CDR2 SVGAGI. The CDR3 runs to 17 residues. V gave up 2 bases and J gave up 9 bases; unmatched junction bases: 12.

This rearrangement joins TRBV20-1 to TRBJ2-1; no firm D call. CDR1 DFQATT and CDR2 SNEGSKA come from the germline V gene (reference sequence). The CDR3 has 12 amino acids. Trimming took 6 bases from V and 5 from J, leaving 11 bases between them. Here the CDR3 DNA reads TGCAGTGCCGCCGGATTCAACAATGAGCAGTTCTTC. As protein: CSAAGFNNEQFF.

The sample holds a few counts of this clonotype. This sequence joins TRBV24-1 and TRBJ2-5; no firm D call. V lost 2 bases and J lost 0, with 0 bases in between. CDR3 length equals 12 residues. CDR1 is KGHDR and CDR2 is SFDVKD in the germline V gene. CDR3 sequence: CATSDYQETQYF. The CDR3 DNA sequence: TGTGCCACCAGTGATTACCAAGAGACCCAGTACTTC.